The text below deals with one T cell receptor (beta chain). Its target is not known. The sample comes from a study of cytomegalovirus exposure and HLA in healthy donors. Study-level information: According to later analysis, the same platform produced the approximately 130 validation and about 630 first-cohort repertoires. Findings of the study overall: The tendency of first-cohort TCR clusters to co-occur in the 90 to 150 validation repertoires emerged from a later analysis. With high specificity and sensitivity, the classifier reportedly diagnosed cytomegalovirus status.

The table came from immunoSEQ multiplex PCR; TCRdb's copy has only in-frame clones and leaves some out. The table lists under 200,000 clones, 81% of them singletons. The sequence was collected from a woman in her twenties or thirties in good health and CMV-seronegative. Sequencing input: PBMCs.

CDR3 residues: CASSSGSTPAQPQHF. CDR3 nucleotides: TGTGCCAGCAGCAGCGGGTCTACCCCGGCCCAGCCCCAGCATTTT. The V and J genes are TRBV6-5 and TRBJ1-5; unclear D gene. Germline lookup yields CDR1 MNHEY and CDR2 SVGAGI. This CDR3 comprises 15 residues. Trimming removed 6 bases at V and 7 bases at J, with 19 bases between.